This record concerns one T cell receptor (beta chain) sequence. No antigen is known for it. Peripheral blood samples and lesional scalp punch biopsies were obtained from alopecia areata patients. The data derive from a study of CD8+ T cells in alopecia areata. Following extraction, RNA underwent reverse transcription to cDNA, which served as the sequencing template. Data came from immunoSEQ multiplex PCR; TCRdb stores just in-frame clones and leaves some out. Of more than 150,000 clones in the sample, 50% to 60% are singletons; the top ten hold around 15%. Whole-study findings and limits: Scalp samples also yield sequences from resident alphabeta T cells of normal skin. Scalp lesions, especially in alopecia totalis/universalis, had higher clonality than normal scalp.

The CDR3 spans 17 residues. Germline loops: CDR1 GTSNPN, CDR2 SVGIG (reference sequence). Trimming stripped 0 bases from V and 0 bases from J, with 15 bases between. The chain recombines TRBV30 with TRBJ2-4; D is uncertain. This clonotype was sampled from a human donor with alopecia areata. The sequencing used CD4+ T cells sorted from blood, collected at week 0. The CDR3 bases are TGTGCCTGGAGTGTACTGTCCGCCCAGGTAGCCAAAAACATTCAGTACTTC. It is translated as CAWSVLSAQVAKNIQYF.